The source of this T cell receptor beta chain is a study of T cell responses to AZD1222 COVID-19 vaccine. Study information: Timing groups of about 4 and about 12 weeks for second doses were pooled. Whole-study results and caveats: Increases in Spike-specific TCR breadth and depth were seen after two AZD1222 doses. Among the donors, most were white British and more were female, and clonal diversity was possibly underestimated. Spike-spanning, vaccine-associated CD4 TCRs were dominant at 160-218 and 743-854.

As to this clone: Its antigen is unknown.

V lost 3 bases, J lost 5 bases, and 6 bases stayed unmatched. The CDR3 contains 14 residues. Germline assignment: CDR1 SGHTA and CDR2 FQGNSA. Sequencing was performed with immunoSEQ multiplex PCR; in TCRdb, only in-frame clones are kept and a portion is missing. Of more than 250,000 clones listed, approximately 93% were seen once; the top ten hold around 0.5%. The J gene is TRBJ2-7, the V gene TRBV7-2; 8 bases align to TRBD2. This receptor was obtained from an adult in good health. The sequencing used peripheral blood, collected on day 0 of AZD1222 vaccination. Written as DNA, the CDR3 is TGTGCCAGCAGCTTCGGGAGGGCGGTCCACGAGCAGTACTTC. Encoded protein: CASSFGRAVHEQYF.